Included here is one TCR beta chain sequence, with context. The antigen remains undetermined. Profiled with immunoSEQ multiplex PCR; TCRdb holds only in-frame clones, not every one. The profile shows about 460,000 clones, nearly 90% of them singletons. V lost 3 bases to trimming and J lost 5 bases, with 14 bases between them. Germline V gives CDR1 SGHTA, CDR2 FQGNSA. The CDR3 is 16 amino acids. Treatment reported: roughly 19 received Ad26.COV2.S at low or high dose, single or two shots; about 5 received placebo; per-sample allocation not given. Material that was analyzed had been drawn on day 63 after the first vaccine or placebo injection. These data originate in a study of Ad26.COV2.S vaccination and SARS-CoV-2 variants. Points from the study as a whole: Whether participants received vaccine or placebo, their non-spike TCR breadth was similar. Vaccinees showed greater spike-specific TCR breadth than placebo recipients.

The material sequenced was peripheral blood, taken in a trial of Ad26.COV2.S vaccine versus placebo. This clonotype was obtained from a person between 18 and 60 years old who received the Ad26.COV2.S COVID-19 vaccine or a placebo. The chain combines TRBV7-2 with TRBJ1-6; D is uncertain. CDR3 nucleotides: TGTGCCAGCAGCTTTAACACATACGAGAATAATTCACCCCTCCACTTT. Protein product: CASSFNTYENNSPLHF.